This T cell receptor (beta chain) was captured in a study of regulatory T cells in long-lasting Graves disease. As for time point: newly diagnosed GD, antithyroid drugs for less than 3 months. PBMC RNA served as the TCR library source. J lost 5 bases, V lost 0 bases, and 10 bases had no gene match. Germline values: CDR1 SGHRS, CDR2 YFSETQ. The CDR3 is made up of 17 amino acids. HTBI primers from iRepertoire and Arm-PCR of CDR3 regions yielded the TCR beta libraries. TCRdb redid the calling of the multiplex PCR reads with MiXCR, one entry per CDR3 protein. The repertoire includes 350,000 to 450,000 distinct CDR3 sequences, approximately 16% of them detected once, and about 7.6% sits in the top ten. These data were also filed under a second study, of T cells in Graves' hyperthyroidism and ophthalmopathy. From that study: Graves' hyperthyroidism without ophthalmopathy progression within 18 months was termed stable.

Source: peripheral blood mononuclear cells (PBMCs), taken at new diagnosis, from a patient treated with antithyroid drugs. The V gene is TRBV5-1, the J gene TRBJ2-5, with TRBD2 matching 10 bases. The sequence came from a woman aged 40 to 50 with Graves disease. This CDR3 reads CASSLGMTSGLRETQYF. The CDR3 nucleotides read TGCGCCAGCAGCTTGGGAATGACTAGCGGGCTAAGGGAGACCCAGTACTTC.